The 18 T cell receptor beta chains below come from one sample, sequenced in a study of T cell changes during pregnancy in multiple sclerosis. TCRdb keeps only in-frame clones here, not all; method: immunoSEQ multiplex PCR. Here the sample spans some 49,000 clones, roughly 89% being singletons. The sample here was peripheral blood, taken after pregnancy. All receptors derive from a female donor in good health, enrolled as a control in a pregnancy study.

This chain joins TRBV5-1 and TRBJ1-2; perhaps TRBD1 as D (6 bases). This CDR3 is built from 14 residues. Germline CDR1 and CDR2: SGHRS and YFSETQ. The V end lost 2 bases, the J end lost 4 bases, and 12 bases lay between the germline ends. CDR3 sequence (DNA): TGCGCCAGCAGCTTACTGGGGGCGGGCTATGGCTACACCTTC. Translated, it gives CASSLLGAGYGYTF.

This clone occurred a few times. The rearrangement links TRBV29-1 to TRBJ1-1, with D uncertain. There are 11 residues in the CDR3. Trimming took 4 bases from V and 2 from J, leaving 5 bases between them. The germline V gene has CDR1 SQVTM and CDR2 ANQGSEA. The CDR3, as DNA: TGCAGCGTTGGGGCTAACACTGAAGCTTTCTTT. It translates to CSVGANTEAFF.

The chain has TRBV27 and TRBJ1-5; 8 nucleotides align to TRBD1. Germline values: CDR1 MNHEY, CDR2 SMNVEV (reference sequence). The CDR3 has 14 residues. The V segment lost 4 bases and the J segment 4 bases; nucleotides outside the gene matches: 3. The chain's CDR3 is CASSSGTGNQPQHF. The CDR3 DNA reads TGTGCCAGCAGTTCGGGGACAGGAAATCAGCCCCAGCATTTT.

The chain carries TRBV18 and TRBJ2-1; D gene ambiguous. The germline CDR1 and CDR2 sequences are KGHSH and LQKENI. The CDR3 consists of 13 residues. Trimming took 3 bases from V and 6 from J, leaving 9 bases between them. CDR3 sequence reads: CASSPISLNEQFF. The CDR3 DNA reads as TGTGCCAGCTCACCCATTAGCCTCAATGAGCAGTTCTTC.

This clone has just one count. The chain employs TRBV6-1 and TRBJ2-3; a possible D gene is TRBD1 (5 bases). This CDR3 has 13 amino acids. Germline V gene lookup returns CDR1 MNHNS and CDR2 SASEGT. V lost 3 bases, J lost 5 bases, and 9 bases lay in between. The CDR3 DNA follows: TGTGCCAGCAGTGACAGGGTGGAAGATACGCAGTATTTT. Its translation: CASSDRVEDTQYF.

This clone showed up just once. The chain uses TRBV28 and TRBJ2-3; D gene unclear. Trimming took off 5 bases at V and 4 bases at J, with 13 bases between the two ends. The germline gives CDR1 MDHEN, CDR2 SYDVKM. The CDR3 consists of 14 residues. The DNA for the CDR3 is TGTGCCAGCAGTGCCCTATTGAGCTCAGATACGCAGTATTTT. Translated: CASSALLSSDTQYF.

The V and J genes are TRBV18 and TRBJ1-1, with D possibly matching TRBD1 (5 bases). Germline-derived CDR1 and CDR2 are KGHSH and LQKENI. This CDR3 is built from 15 residues. V lost 2 bases and J lost 5, with 15 bases in between. The CDR3 nucleotides read TGTGCCAGCTCACCAAGTTTAGGGGTAACTACTGAAGCTTTCTTT. Protein: CASSPSLGVTTEAFF.

The J gene is TRBJ1-2, the V gene TRBV25-1; D gene uncertain. The V end was cut by 4 bases, the J end by 3 bases, with 9 bases between. CDR1 and CDR2 from the germline V gene are MGHDK and SYGVNS. The CDR3 extends over 13 amino acids. The chain's CDR3 is CASSVGGYYGYTF. CDR3 nucleotide sequence: TGTGCCAGCAGTGTAGGCGGGTACTATGGCTACACCTTC.

The count of this clone is one. The rearrangement links TRBV19 to TRBJ2-7, with TRBD1 matching over 11 bases. The CDR3 runs 17 residues. After removal of 6 bases from V and 4 bases from J, the junction contained 14 bases not matched to a gene. The V gene's germline CDR1 is LNHDA and CDR2 SQIVND (reference sequence). This CDR3 is CASSSTLGQGARYEQYF. CDR3 sequence (DNA): TGTGCCAGTAGCTCAACCCTCGGACAGGGGGCTCGGTACGAGCAGTACTTC.

The chain carries TRBV7-2 and TRBJ1-1; a weak D match, TRBD1 (5 bases). From germline, CDR1 is SGHTA and CDR2 FQGNSA. Trimming left V 5 bases short and J 1 base short, with 14 bases between. This CDR3 spans 15 amino acids. The CDR3 bases are TGTGCCAGCAGCCCCTCCGGGACTAAGAACACTGAAGCTTTCTTT. Amino acids: CASSPSGTKNTEAFF.

This chain links TRBV15 with TRBJ2-1, with 8 bases lining up with TRBD2. The CDR3 totals 16 residues. V shed 0 bases and J 5 bases; nucleotides not matched to a gene: 6. Germline V CDR1 and CDR2: LNHNV, YYDKDF (reference sequence). The CDR3 region is CATSREAGGVHNEQFF. CDR3 coding DNA: TGTGCCACCAGCAGAGAGGCGGGGGGAGTACACAATGAGCAGTTCTTC.

This sequence joins TRBV5-1 and TRBJ2-1, with 13 positions matching TRBD2. The CDR3 contains 16 residues. Per the germline V gene, CDR1 is SGHRS and CDR2 is YFSETQ. Trimming took 0 bases from V and 8 from J; bases not matched to a gene: 5. In nucleotides, the CDR3 is TGCGCCAGCAGCTTGGGGACTAGCGGGAGTGTAGATGAGCAGTTCTTC. It encodes CASSLGTSGSVDEQFF.

This clone was counted once. The genes are TRBV29-1 and TRBJ1-1, with TRBD1 matching 11 bases. The J segment lost 3 bases and the V segment lost 2 bases, leaving 14 bases of the junction unmatched. The germline CDR1 and CDR2 sequences are SQVTM and ANQGSEA. CDR3 length: 18 amino acids. The CDR3 DNA reads as TGCAGCGTTGAACCTGGGACAGGGGGGTGGGGGGTAGACACTGAAGCTTTCTTT. This encodes CSVEPGTGGWGVDTEAFF.

The chain joins TRBV21-1 to TRBJ2-7; TRBD1, the D gene given by the table, was not confirmed from the DNA. TRBV21-1 is a listed pseudogene. CDR3 length: 18 residues. The CDR3 bases are TGTGCCAGCAGACAGGGGGTTGCTGTTGGGGGCAGCTCCTACGAGCAGTACTTC. Translated: CASRQGVAVGGSSYEQYF.

J is TRBJ2-3 and V is TRBV10-1, with 11 bases aligning to TRBD2. Trimming removed 6 bases from V and 5 bases from J; junction bases left unmatched: 4. The germline gives CDR1 WNHNN, CDR2 SYGVQD (reference sequence). The CDR3 is 14 amino acids. The CDR3 nucleotides read TGCGCCAGCAGCCAAGGGACTAGCGGAGATACGCAGTATTTT. This sequence encodes CASSQGTSGDTQYF.

This clone was counted a single time. The chain uses TRBV19 and TRBJ2-3, with 8 bases that match TRBD2. The CDR3 loop spans 15 amino acids. The germline CDR1 and CDR2 sequences are LNHDA and SQIVND (reference sequence). The V and J ends lost 4 bases and 2 bases, in that order; junction bases with no gene match: 5. The CDR3 spells CASSRAGEPTDTQYF. CDR3 sequence (DNA): TGTGCCAGTAGTAGAGCGGGAGAGCCCACAGATACGCAGTATTTT.

This chain links TRBV14 with TRBJ1-4; the match to TRBD1 covers 7 bases. The J segment lost 3 bases and the V segment lost 8 bases, leaving 6 bases of the junction unmatched. CDR3 size: 14 residues. Per germline, CDR1 SGHDN and CDR2 FVKESK. The CDR3 DNA is TGTGCCAGCGCACGGACAGGCGCTAATGAAAAACTGTTTTTT. It yields the protein CASARTGANEKLFF.

The genes are TRBV6-4 and TRBJ2-2; perhaps TRBD2 as D (5 bases). From germline, CDR1 is MRHNA and CDR2 SNTAGT. Trimming shortened V by 0 bases and J by 4 bases, and 12 bases separated the two germline ends. The CDR3 contains 16 residues. The CDR3 loop is CASSDSSAGSTGELFF. In DNA form, the CDR3 reads TGTGCCAGCAGTGACTCATCGGCGGGTAGCACCGGGGAGCTGTTTTTT.